The rows below give T cell receptor beta chains drawn from one sample of a study of early T cells in non-severe SARS-CoV-2 infection. TCRdb re-called the 5' RACE reads through MiXCR, storing one row per CDR3 protein. The sample carries more than 80,000 distinct CDR3 sequences, approximately 14% recorded once. The specimen was whole blood. These receptors all stem from an adult who was a healthcare worker with PCR-confirmed SARS-CoV-2 infection or an uninfected control (not recorded which). Both conserved end residues are part of each CDR3. The D gene is left open where the match is weak. The size entry is marked missing in some rows and otherwise reads once, few, many or a size class.

clone size	D gene	J gene	V gene	CDR3 DNA	CDR3 protein
many	NA	TRBJ1-1	TRBV6-6	TGTGCCAGCGGGACGACGGGTCTTATGAACACTGAAGCTTTCTTT	CASGTTGLMNTEAFF
many	NA	TRBJ1-2	TRBV20-1	TGCAGTGCTAGTGCCGAGGGTACGCCTAACTATGGCTACACCTTC	CSASAEGTPNYGYTF
few	NA	TRBJ1-5	TRBV4-3	TGCGCCAGCAGCCAAGGGCGGGGGTCGGCAGATCAGCCCCAGCATTTT	CASSQGRGSADQPQHF
NA	TRBD1	TRBJ1-1	TRBV2	TGTGCCAGCCTCGCACAGGGGGCCACTGAAGCTTTCTTT	CASLAQGATEAFF
NA	NA	TRBJ2-1	TRBV10-3	TGTGCCATCAGACCCCTACTAGTAGGCAATGAGCAGTTCTTC	CAIRPLLVGNEQFF
many	NA	TRBJ2-7	TRBV5-1	TGCGCCAGCAGCTTGAGGTCCGTTTCCGAGTCCGAGCAGTACTTC	CASSLRSVSESEQYF
many	NA	TRBJ2-7	TRBV29-1	TGCAGCGTTGTAGCGGTGGGGGGAACCTACGAGCAGTACTTC	CSVVAVGGTYEQYF
NA	NA	TRBJ2-3	TRBV2	TGTGCCAGCAGTGAAGCCCAGCTGCGAGATACGCAGTATTTT	CASSEAQLRDTQYF
many	NA	TRBJ2-1	TRBV29-1	TGCAGCGTTGAAAAGGGGGGGACCGGAGAGCAGTTCTTC	CSVEKGGTGEQFF
many	NA	TRBJ1-4	TRBV20-1	TGCAGTGCTTTCCGGCCCAATGAAAAACTGTTTTTT	CSAFRPNEKLFF
many	NA	TRBJ1-5	TRBV12-3/TRBV12-4	TGTGCCAGCAGAAGGGGTGGCAATCAGCCCCAGCATTTT	CASRRGGNQPQHF
many	NA	TRBJ1-3	TRBV30	TGTGCCTGGACTTCGGGCGTTGGAGGAAACACCATATATTTT	CAWTSGVGGNTIYF
NA	TRBD2	TRBJ2-5	TRBV29-1	TGCAGCCTTCGGGGCGGGGGGACTCAAGAGACCCAGTACTTC	CSLRGGGTQETQYF
NA	NA	TRBJ1-2	TRBV20-1	TGCAGTGCTAAAAACAGGGTAGACTATGGCTACACCTTC	CSAKNRVDYGYTF
many	NA	TRBJ2-3	TRBV11-2	TGTGCCAGCAGATCCCTAAGCACAGATACGCAGTATTTT	CASRSLSTDTQYF
few	TRBD2	TRBJ2-7	TRBV7-2	TGTGCCAGCAGCTTTAGCGGGGGCCGCTACGAGCAGTACTTC	CASSFSGGRYEQYF
few	NA	TRBJ2-3	TRBV4-1	TGCGCCAGCAGCCTCGGTCACCGTATTAGCATTTTAACAGATACGCAGTATTTT	CASSLGHRISILTDTQYF
few	TRBD1	TRBJ1-5	TRBV10-2	TGCGCCAGCAGTGAGTTGGGACAGAGACAGCCCCAGCATTTT	CASSELGQRQPQHF
NA	TRBD1	TRBJ1-5	TRBV7-2	TGTGCCAGCAGCTTTACAGGGGCCGCGGATCAGCCCCAGCATTTT	CASSFTGAADQPQHF
few	NA	TRBJ2-1	TRBV5-1	TGCGCCAGCAGCTTGGGAACGTCCTACAATGAGCAGTTCTTC	CASSLGTSYNEQFF
few	TRBD1	TRBJ2-1	TRBV4-3	TGCGCCAGCAGCCAAGGGACAGGGCGGGGTGAGCAGTTCTTC	CASSQGTGRGEQFF
few	TRBD1	TRBJ2-2	TRBV9	TGTGCCAGCAGCGACTCGGACAGGGGGCTCGTCACCGGGGAGCTGTTTTTT	CASSDSDRGLVTGELFF
many	TRBD1	TRBJ2-1	TRBV20-1	TGCAGTGCTAGATCCACAGGGGGCGCGAAATTCTTC	CSARSTGGAKFF
few	TRBD1	TRBJ2-2	TRBV6-1	TGTGCCAGCAGTGCCCGGGACAGTAACCGGGAGCTGTTTTTT	CASSARDSNRELFF
many	TRBD1	TRBJ1-1	TRBV12-3/TRBV12-4	TGTGCCAGCAGTTTACAGGGGGGGGTGGCTGAAGCTTTCTTT	CASSLQGGVAEAFF
many	NA	TRBJ2-5	TRBV4-3	TGCGCCAGCAGCCAAGACGTCCGAGAGACCCAGTACTTC	CASSQDVRETQYF
many	NA	TRBJ2-1	TRBV5-1	TGCGCCACCAGGGGGCCGGGGGGCAGGTTCGATGAGCAGTTCTTC	CATRGPGGRFDEQFF
NA	NA	TRBJ1-2	TRBV6-2/TRBV6-3	TGTGCCAGCAGCATTACGACGGAAGGCTACACCTTC	CASSITTEGYTF
NA	NA	TRBJ1-1	TRBV12-3/TRBV12-4	TGTGCCAGCACGAGACAGGTTTTAAGTAGCACTGAAGCTTTCTTT	CASTRQVLSSTEAFF
NA	NA	TRBJ2-2	TRBV5-1	TGCGCCAGCAGCATCCGTCAGGGTTACACCGGGGAGCTGTTTTTT	CASSIRQGYTGELFF
NA	NA	TRBJ2-7	TRBV7-8	TGTGCCAGCAGCGAAGGGCAGGGACCCTCCTACGAGCAGTACTTC	CASSEGQGPSYEQYF
NA	NA	TRBJ1-6	TRBV30	TGTGCCTGGAGTGGCCGGGGGGGACAACCCCTCCACTTT	CAWSGRGGQPLHF
NA	NA	TRBJ1-5	TRBV6-5	TGTGCCAGCAGTTACGGTCAGAATCAGCCCCAGCATTTT	CASSYGQNQPQHF
many	NA	TRBJ1-3	TRBV9	TGTGCCAGCAGCGTAGCTCAGGGGACGCCTTCCGGAAACACCATATATTTT	CASSVAQGTPSGNTIYF
many	NA	TRBJ1-5	TRBV7-8	TGTGCCAGCAGCCGGGACAACCAATACTATAGCAATCAGCCCCAGCATTTT	CASSRDNQYYSNQPQHF
few	TRBD2	TRBJ2-1	TRBV2	TGTGCCAGCAGTGATTGGTACTCTAGCGGGGGCTACAATGAGCAGTTCTTC	CASSDWYSSGGYNEQFF
NA	NA	TRBJ2-1	TRBV24-1	TGTGCCACCAGTGATTTCGGGGGAGGGGGTGAGCAGTTCTTC	CATSDFGGGGEQFF
NA	TRBD1	TRBJ1-1	TRBV7-2	TGTGCCAGCAGCCTGGGACAGGCGAGGGGCACTGAAGCTTTCTTT	CASSLGQARGTEAFF
NA	NA	TRBJ2-3	TRBV21-1	TGTGCCAGCAGCGAACGGGACCTCACAGATACGCAGTATTTT	CASSERDLTDTQYF
NA	NA	TRBJ2-4	TRBV19	TGTGCCAGTAGTAAGGCCCACAGAGAAGCCAAAAACATTCAGTACTTC	CASSKAHREAKNIQYF
many	NA	TRBJ2-5	TRBV5-1	TGCGCCAGCAGCGGCGGGACTCAAGTTCAAGAGACCCAGTACTTC	CASSGGTQVQETQYF
few	TRBD1	TRBJ2-7	TRBV20-1	TGCAGTGCTAGCTCCGGGACAGGGGGAGGTAGGGGCTACGAGCAGTACTTC	CSASSGTGGGRGYEQYF
many	NA	TRBJ1-3	TRBV18	TGTGCCAGCTCGGACGGAGGAAACACCATATATTTT	CASSDGGNTIYF